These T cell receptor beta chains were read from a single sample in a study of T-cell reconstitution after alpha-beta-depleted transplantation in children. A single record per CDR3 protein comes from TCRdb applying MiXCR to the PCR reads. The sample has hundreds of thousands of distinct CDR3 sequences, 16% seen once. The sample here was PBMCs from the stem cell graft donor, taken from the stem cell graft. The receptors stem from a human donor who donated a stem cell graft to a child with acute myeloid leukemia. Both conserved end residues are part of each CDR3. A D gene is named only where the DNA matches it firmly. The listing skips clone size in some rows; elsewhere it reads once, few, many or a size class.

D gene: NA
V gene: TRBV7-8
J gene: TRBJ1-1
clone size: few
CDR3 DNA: TGTGCCAGCAGCTTAGGCCATGTGCCAGCCGAAGCTTTCTTT
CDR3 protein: CASSLGHVPAEAFF

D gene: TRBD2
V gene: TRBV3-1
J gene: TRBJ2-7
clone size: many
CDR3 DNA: TGTGCCAGCAGCCATGGCGGGGGGACCATCTACGAGCAGTACTTC
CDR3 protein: CASSHGGGTIYEQYF

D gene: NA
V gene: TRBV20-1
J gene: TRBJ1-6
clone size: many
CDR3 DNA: TGCAGTGCTAGAGAGGCAGGGGTTGTTTCACCCCTCCACTTT
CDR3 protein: CSAREAGVVSPLHF

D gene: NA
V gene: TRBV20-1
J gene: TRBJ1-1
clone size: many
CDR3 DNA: TGCAGTGCTAGCCCCCGGACGGCGAACACTGAAGCTTTCTTT
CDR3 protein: CSASPRTANTEAFF

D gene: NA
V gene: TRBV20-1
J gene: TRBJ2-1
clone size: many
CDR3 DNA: TGCAGTGCTAGAGAGGGACCGAGCTCCTACAATGAGCAGTTCTTC
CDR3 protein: CSAREGPSSYNEQFF

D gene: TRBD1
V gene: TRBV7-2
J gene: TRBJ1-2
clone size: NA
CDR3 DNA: TGTGCCAGCAGCTCTCTCTCAGGGGGTTTAGGAGGCTACACCTTC
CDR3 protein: CASSSLSGGLGGYTF

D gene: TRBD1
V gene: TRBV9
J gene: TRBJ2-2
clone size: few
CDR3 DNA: TGTGCCAGCAGCGTAGAGGGGACAGGGGCCGGGGAGCTGTTTTTT
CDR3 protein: CASSVEGTGAGELFF

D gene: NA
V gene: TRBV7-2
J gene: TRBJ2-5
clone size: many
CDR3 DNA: TGTGCCAGCACCTCGGACTGGGGGGCAACCCAGTACTTC
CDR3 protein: CASTSDWGATQYF

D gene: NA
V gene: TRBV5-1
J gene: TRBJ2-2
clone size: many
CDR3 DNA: TGCGCCAGCAGCTTCGAAGGGCGGTCCGGGGAGCTGTTTTTT
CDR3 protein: CASSFEGRSGELFF

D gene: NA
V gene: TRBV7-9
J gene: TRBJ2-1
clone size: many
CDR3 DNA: TGTGCCAGCAGCTTGTTCCAGGGGCATGGTGAGCAGTTCTTC
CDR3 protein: CASSLFQGHGEQFF

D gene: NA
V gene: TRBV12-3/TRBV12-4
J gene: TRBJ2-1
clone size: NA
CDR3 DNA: TGTGCCAGCAGGTCCGGGACCAAACACAATGAGCAGTTCTTC
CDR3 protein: CASRSGTKHNEQFF

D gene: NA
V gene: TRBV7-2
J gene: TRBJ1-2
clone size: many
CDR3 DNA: TGTGCCAGCAGCACAGGGCTCAGTCATGGCTACACCTTC
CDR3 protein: CASSTGLSHGYTF

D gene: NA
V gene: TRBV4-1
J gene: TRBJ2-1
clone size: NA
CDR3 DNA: TGCGCCAGCAGCCAAGGCCTCGGAGGGGCCCTCAATGAGCAGTTCTTC
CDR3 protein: CASSQGLGGALNEQFF

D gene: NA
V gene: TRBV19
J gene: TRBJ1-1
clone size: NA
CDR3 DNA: TGTGCCAGTAGTCCATTCCGACCCGAGCCCATGAACACTGAAGCTTTCTTT
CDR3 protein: CASSPFRPEPMNTEAFF

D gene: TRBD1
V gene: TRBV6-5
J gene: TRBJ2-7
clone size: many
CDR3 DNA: TGTGCCAGCAGTTATTCGATAACCGGGACAGCTTCCTACGAGCAGTACTTC
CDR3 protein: CASSYSITGTASYEQYF

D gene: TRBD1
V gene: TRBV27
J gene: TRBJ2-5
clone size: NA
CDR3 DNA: TGTGCCAGCAGTTTTAGGGTGACCGGGACAGGGCACCAAGAGACCCAGTACTTC
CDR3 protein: CASSFRVTGTGHQETQYF

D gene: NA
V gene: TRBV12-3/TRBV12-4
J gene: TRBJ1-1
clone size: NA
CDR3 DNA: TGTGCCAGCAGTTTATTTCACGGAGCAGAAGCTTTCTTT
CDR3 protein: CASSLFHGAEAFF

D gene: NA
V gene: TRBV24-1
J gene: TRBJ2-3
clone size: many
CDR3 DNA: TGTGCCACCAGTGCCGGGTCACACACAGATACGCAGTATTTT
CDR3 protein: CATSAGSHTDTQYF

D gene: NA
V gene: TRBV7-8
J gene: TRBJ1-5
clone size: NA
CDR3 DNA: TGTGCCAGCAGCTTATTCACGGGTCACAATCAGCCCCAGCATTTT
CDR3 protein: CASSLFTGHNQPQHF

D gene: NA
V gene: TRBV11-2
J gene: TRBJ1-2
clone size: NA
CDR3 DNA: TGTGCCAGCAGCTTAGATCTGAGGAGTTACTATGGCTACACCTTC
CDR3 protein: CASSLDLRSYYGYTF

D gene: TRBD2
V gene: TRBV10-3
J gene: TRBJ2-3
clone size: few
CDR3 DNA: TGTGCCATCCCCCGAGCGGGGGGGGCCACAGATACGCAGTATTTT
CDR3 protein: CAIPRAGGATDTQYF

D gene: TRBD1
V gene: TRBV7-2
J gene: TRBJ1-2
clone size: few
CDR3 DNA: TGTGCCAGCAGCTCCCGAACCCCAGGGGGCGACTATGGCTACACCTTC
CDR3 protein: CASSSRTPGGDYGYTF

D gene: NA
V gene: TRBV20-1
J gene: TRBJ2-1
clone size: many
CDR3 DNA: TGCAGTGCTAGGAATCGGGATATCCCCTACAATGAGCAGTTCTTC
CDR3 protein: CSARNRDIPYNEQFF

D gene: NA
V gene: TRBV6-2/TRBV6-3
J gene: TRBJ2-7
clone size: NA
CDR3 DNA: TGTGCCAGCAACGTTCTTGGGGGTGGCGAGCAGTACTTC
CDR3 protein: CASNVLGGGEQYF

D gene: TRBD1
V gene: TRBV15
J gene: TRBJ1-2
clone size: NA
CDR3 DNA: TGTGCCACCAAGTCGACAGGGGCAGCTAGTGGCTACACCTTC
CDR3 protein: CATKSTGAASGYTF

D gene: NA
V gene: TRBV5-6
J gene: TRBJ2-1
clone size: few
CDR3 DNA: TGTGCCAGCAGCCCCCTGGACAACCCCTACAATGAGCAGTTCTTC
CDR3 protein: CASSPLDNPYNEQFF

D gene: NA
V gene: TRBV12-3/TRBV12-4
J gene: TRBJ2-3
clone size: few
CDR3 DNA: TGTGCCAGCAGTTACAGGGTAGGGACAGATACGCAGTATTTT
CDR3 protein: CASSYRVGTDTQYF

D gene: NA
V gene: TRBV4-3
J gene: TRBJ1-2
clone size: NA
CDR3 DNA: TGCGCCAGCAGCCAAGAAGGCAGCCCCTATGGCTACACCTTC
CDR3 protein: CASSQEGSPYGYTF

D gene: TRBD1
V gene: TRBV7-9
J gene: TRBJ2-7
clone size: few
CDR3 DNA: TGTGCCAGCAGCGGAGTCGGGACAGGGGTCTACGAGCAGTACTTC
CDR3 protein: CASSGVGTGVYEQYF

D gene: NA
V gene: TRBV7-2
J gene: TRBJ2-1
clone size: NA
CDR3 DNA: TGTGCCAGCAGCACTTGGGGGTTGCTAGAGCAGTTCTTC
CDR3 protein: CASSTWGLLEQFF

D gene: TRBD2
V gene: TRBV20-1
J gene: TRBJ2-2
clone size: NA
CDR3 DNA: TGCAGTGCTAGAGATCGGACTAGCGGGGTTAGGGGGGAGCTGTTTTTT
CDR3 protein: CSARDRTSGVRGELFF

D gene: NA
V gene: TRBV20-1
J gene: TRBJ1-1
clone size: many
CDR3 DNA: TGCAGTGCTACTCCCCCGAGCGGGGGGAGGAACACTGAAGCTTTCTTT
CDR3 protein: CSATPPSGGRNTEAFF

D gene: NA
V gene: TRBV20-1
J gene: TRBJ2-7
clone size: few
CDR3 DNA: TGCAGTGCTAGCCCCGACTCCTACTACGAGCAGTACTTC
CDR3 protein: CSASPDSYYEQYF

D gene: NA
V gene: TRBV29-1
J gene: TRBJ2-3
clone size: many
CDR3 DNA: TGCAGCGTTGAAGCGGGTGGAGATACGCAGTATTTT
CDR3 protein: CSVEAGGDTQYF

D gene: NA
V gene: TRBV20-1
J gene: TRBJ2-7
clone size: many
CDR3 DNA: TGCAGTGCTTTAGCCCGAGACTCCAATCCCGAGCAGTACTTC
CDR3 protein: CSALARDSNPEQYF

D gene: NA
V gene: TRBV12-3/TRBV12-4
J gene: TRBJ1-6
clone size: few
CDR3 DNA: TGTGCCAGCAGTTTAGCCTCGATCGAGGCCCTCCACTTT
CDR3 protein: CASSLASIEALHF

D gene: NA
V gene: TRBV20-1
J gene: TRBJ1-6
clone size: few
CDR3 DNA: TGCAGTGTGCCCCTTGGGGGGTCCTCGAGCTCCTATAATTCACCCCTCCACTTT
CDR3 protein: CSVPLGGSSSSYNSPLHF

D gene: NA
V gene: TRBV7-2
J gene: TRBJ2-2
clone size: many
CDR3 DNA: TGTGCCAGCAGCGGATTCACCGGGGAGCTGTTTTTT
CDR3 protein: CASSGFTGELFF

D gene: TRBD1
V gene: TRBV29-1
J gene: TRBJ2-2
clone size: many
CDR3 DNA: TGCAGCGTTGTGGGGCAGGGGGCCGGGGAGCTGTTTTTT
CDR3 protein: CSVVGQGAGELFF

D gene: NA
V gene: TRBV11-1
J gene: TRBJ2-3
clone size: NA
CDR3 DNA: TGTGCCAGCAGCCGACCCCGGGACATCACAGATACGCAGTATTTT
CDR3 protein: CASSRPRDITDTQYF

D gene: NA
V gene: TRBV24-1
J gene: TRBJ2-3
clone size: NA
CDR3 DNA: TGTGCCACCAGTGACGCCACAGATACGCAGTATTTT
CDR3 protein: CATSDATDTQYF

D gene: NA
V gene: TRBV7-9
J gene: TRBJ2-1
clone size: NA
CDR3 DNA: TGTGCCAGCAGCCCCGGTATCGGGGAGCAGTTCTTC
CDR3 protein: CASSPGIGEQFF

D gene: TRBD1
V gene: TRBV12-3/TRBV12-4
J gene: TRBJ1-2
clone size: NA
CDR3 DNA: TGTGCCAGCAGTTTAGAATGGGGAGGGACAGGGGGACAAAACTATGGCTACACCTTC
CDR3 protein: CASSLEWGGTGGQNYGYTF

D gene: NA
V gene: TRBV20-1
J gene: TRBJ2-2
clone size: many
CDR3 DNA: TGCAGTGCTAACAGTAACACCGGGGAGCTGTTTTTT
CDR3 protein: CSANSNTGELFF

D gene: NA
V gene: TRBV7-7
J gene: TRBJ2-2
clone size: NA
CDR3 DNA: TGTGCCAGCAGCTTATACAGGGACTACACCGGGGAGCTGTTTTTT
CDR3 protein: CASSLYRDYTGELFF

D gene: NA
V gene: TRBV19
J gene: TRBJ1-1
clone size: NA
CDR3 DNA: TGTGCCAGTAGTGCCTACGGAGGAGCTTTCTTT
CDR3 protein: CASSAYGGAFF

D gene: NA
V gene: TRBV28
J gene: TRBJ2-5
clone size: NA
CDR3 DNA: TGTGCCAGCAGTTTGAAGGGCAGGGTTACGCAAGAGACCCAGTACTTC
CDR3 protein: CASSLKGRVTQETQYF

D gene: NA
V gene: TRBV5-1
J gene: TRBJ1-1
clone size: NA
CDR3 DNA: TGCGCCAGCAGCTTGGTAAGGGCGGGAGCTGAAGCTCTCTTT
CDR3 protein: CASSLVRAGAEALF

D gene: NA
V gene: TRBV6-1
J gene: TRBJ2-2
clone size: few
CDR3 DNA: TGTGCCAGCAGAAAGGGACTGGAGACCGGGGAGCTGTTTTTT
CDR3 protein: CASRKGLETGELFF

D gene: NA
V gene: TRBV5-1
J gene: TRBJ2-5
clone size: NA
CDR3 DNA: TGCGCCAGCAGCTTTTCGGGCCCGTCGGAGACCCAGTACTTC
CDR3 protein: CASSFSGPSETQYF

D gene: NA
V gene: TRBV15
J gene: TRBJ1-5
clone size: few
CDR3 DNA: TGTGCCACCAGCAGCGTCCCGACAGATCTAGGCAATCAGCCCCAGCATTTT
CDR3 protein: CATSSVPTDLGNQPQHF

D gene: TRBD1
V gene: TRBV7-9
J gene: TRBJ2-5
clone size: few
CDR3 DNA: TGTGCCAGCAGCAGGACAGGGTGGGGAGAGACCCAGTACTTC
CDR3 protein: CASSRTGWGETQYF

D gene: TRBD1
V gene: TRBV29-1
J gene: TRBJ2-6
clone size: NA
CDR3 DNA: TGCAGCGTTGGGGACAGTCCCCTCTCTGGGGCCAACGTCCTGACTTTC
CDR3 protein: CSVGDSPLSGANVLTF

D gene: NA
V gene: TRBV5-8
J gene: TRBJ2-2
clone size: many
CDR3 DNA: TGTGCCAGCAGCTTGGACAGGCCGAACACCGGGGAGCTGTTTTTT
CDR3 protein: CASSLDRPNTGELFF